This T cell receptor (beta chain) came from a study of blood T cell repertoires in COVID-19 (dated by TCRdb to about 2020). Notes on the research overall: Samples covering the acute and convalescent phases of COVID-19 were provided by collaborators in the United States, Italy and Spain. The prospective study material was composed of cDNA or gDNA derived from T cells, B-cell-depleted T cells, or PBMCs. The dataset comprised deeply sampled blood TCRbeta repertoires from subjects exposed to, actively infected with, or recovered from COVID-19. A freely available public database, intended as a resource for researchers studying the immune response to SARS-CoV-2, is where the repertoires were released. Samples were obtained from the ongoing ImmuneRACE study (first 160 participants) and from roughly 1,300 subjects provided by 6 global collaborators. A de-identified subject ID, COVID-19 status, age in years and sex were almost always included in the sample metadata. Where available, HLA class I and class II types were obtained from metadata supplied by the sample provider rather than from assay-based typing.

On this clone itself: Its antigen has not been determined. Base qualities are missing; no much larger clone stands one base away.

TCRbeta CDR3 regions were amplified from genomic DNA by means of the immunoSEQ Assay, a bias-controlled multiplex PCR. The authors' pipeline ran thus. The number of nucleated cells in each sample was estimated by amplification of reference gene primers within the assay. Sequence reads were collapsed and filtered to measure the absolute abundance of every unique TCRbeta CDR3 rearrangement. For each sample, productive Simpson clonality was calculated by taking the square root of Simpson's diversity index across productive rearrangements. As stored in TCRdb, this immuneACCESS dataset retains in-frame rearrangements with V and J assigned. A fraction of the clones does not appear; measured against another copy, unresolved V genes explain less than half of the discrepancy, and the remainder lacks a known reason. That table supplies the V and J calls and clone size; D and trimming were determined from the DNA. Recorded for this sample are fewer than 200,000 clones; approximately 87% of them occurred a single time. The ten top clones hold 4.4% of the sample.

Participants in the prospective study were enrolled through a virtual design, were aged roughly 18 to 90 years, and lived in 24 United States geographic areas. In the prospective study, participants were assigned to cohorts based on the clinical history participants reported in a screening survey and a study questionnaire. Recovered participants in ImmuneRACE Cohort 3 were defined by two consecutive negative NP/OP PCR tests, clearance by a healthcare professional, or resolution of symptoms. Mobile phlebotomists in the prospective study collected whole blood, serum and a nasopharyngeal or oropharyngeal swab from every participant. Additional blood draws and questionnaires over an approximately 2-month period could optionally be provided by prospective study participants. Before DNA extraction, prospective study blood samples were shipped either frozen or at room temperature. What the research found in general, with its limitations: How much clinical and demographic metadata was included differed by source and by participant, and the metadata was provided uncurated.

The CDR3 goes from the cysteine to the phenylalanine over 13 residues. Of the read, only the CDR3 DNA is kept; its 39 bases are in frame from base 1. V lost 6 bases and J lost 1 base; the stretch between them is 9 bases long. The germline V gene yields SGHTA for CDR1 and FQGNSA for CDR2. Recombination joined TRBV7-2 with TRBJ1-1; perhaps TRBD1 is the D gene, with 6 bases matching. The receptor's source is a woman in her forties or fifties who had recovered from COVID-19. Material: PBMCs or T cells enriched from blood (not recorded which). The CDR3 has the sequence CASSQGRNTEAFF. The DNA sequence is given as TGTGCCAGCAGTCAGGGGCGGAACACTGAAGCTTTCTTT.